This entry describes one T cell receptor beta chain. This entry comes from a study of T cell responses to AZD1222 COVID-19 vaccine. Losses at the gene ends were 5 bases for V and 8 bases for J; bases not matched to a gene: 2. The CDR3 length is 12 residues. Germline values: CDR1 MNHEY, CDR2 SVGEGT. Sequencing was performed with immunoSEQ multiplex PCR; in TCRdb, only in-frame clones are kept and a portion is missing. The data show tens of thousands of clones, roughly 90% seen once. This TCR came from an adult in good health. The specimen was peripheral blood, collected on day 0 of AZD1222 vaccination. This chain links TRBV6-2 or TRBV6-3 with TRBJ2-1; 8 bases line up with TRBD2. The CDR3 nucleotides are TGTGCCAGCAGTACGGGAGGGGATGAGCAGTTCTTC. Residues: CASSTGGDEQFF.